This is a list of T cell receptor beta chains from one sample in a study of vaccination effects on CD4 cells after COVID-19. What these receptors recognize is not known. Only in-frame clones appear in the TCRdb table, and some are missing; sequencing was by immunoSEQ multiplex PCR. The data show approximately 37,000 clones, approximately 73% seen once. The material sequenced was CD4+ T cells from PBMCs cultured with a peptide pool, taken before COVID-19 vaccination. The receptor set was obtained from a human donor who had a prior SARS-CoV-2 infection. Both conserved end residues are part of each CDR3. D genes are given only for firm matches. The size field is filled for only some rows; it gives once, few, many or a size class.

clone_size | j_call | d_call | cdr3_length | v_call | cdr3_aa | cdr3_nt
. | TRBJ1-2 | . | 12 | TRBV5-1 | CASSPGSYGYTF | TGCGCCAGCAGCCCCGGGAGCTATGGCTACACCTTC
few | TRBJ2-1 | . | 15 | TRBV7-8 | CASSPPGPTRGEQFF | TGTGCCAGCAGCCCCCCGGGACCTACTCGGGGTGAGCAGTTCTTC
. | TRBJ2-7 | TRBD1 | 17 | TRBV5-6 | CASSLAFWTGASYEQYF | TGTGCCAGCAGCTTGGCCTTCTGGACAGGGGCCTCCTACGAGCAGTACTTC
. | TRBJ1-4 | . | 13 | TRBV6-5 | CASSSRKGEKLFF | TGTGCCAGCAGTTCCAGGAAGGGTGAAAAACTGTTTTTT
few | TRBJ2-7 | TRBD2 | 16 | TRBV7-8 | CASSLLGGSGSYEQYF | TGTGCCAGCAGCTTACTCGGGGGTAGCGGGAGCTACGAGCAGTACTTC
. | TRBJ2-7 | TRBD1 | 13 | TRBV29-1 | CSVVRTGSYEQYF | TGCAGCGTTGTTCGGACAGGGTCCTACGAGCAGTACTTC
. | TRBJ2-2 | TRBD1 | 14 | TRBV5-1 | CASSVTGGAGELFF | TGCGCCAGCAGCGTCACAGGGGGTGCCGGGGAGCTGTTTTTT
. | TRBJ1-2 | . | 12 | TRBV5-6 | CASSRGLYGYTF | TGTGCCAGCAGCCGAGGATTATATGGCTACACCTTC
. | TRBJ2-3 | . | 12 | TRBV3-1/TRBV3-2 | CASSQVTDTQYF | TGTGCCAGCAGCCAAGTAACAGATACGCAGTATTTT
. | TRBJ2-7 | . | 17 | TRBV6-2/TRBV6-3 | CASSYSPAEPASYEQYF | TGTGCCAGCAGTTACTCCCCAGCGGAGCCTGCCTCCTACGAGCAGTACTTC
. | TRBJ2-6 | TRBD1 | 17 | TRBV7-9 | CASSTGQGAPGANVLTF | TGTGCCAGCAGTACGGGACAGGGGGCGCCTGGGGCCAACGTCCTGACTTTC
. | TRBJ2-4 | TRBD2 | 13 | TRBV19 | CASSIGLAGTVYF | TGTGCCAGTAGTATAGGACTAGCGGGGACAGTGTACTTC
. | TRBJ1-5 | . | 16 | TRBV30 | CAWSKLGDLGNQPQHF | TGTGCCTGGAGTAAATTGGGGGACCTAGGCAATCAGCCCCAGCATTTT
few | TRBJ2-1 | . | 14 | TRBV28 | CASRAVSSYNEQFF | TGTGCCTCAAGGGCGGTGAGCTCCTACAATGAGCAGTTCTTC
once | TRBJ2-5 | . | 16 | TRBV5-6 | CASSSIRQDLIETQYF | TGTGCCAGCAGCTCCATCCGGCAGGACTTAATAGAGACCCAGTACTTC
. | TRBJ2-7 | . | 14 | TRBV11-2 | CASSPVFGVRVQYF | TGTGCCAGCAGCCCAGTGTTTGGGGTTAGGGTGCAGTACTTC
. | TRBJ2-1 | TRBD2 | 16 | TRBV28 | CASSLSPGLGNHEQFF | TGTGCCAGCAGTTTGTCCCCGGGACTAGGAAACCATGAGCAGTTCTTC
. | TRBJ2-1 | . | 18 | TRBV11-3 | CASSLRGTDPGSYNEQFF | TGTGCCAGCAGCTTACGGGGGACGGATCCCGGCTCCTACAATGAGCAGTTCTTC
few | TRBJ2-7 | . | 16 | TRBV11-3 | CASSDRWTTVAYEQYF | TGTGCCAGCAGCGACAGGTGGACTACCGTCGCCTACGAGCAGTACTTC
. | TRBJ2-5 | . | 15 | TRBV7-7 | CASSSTGTPEETQYF | TGTGCTAGCAGCTCCACCGGGACACCCGAGGAGACCCAGTACTTC
. | TRBJ2-2 | TRBD1 | 19 | TRBV18 | CASSPLDWTDRGLTGELFF | TGTGCCAGCTCACCACTTGATTGGACGGACAGGGGTCTCACCGGGGAGCTGTTTTTT
. | TRBJ2-2 | . | 14 | TRBV24-1 | CATRGRVNTGELFF | TGTGCCACCAGAGGCCGAGTGAACACCGGGGAGCTGTTTTTT
few | TRBJ2-3 | . | 13 | TRBV4-1 | CASSQSPGYSQYF | TGCGCCAGCAGCCAATCTCCTGGTTATTCGCAGTATTTT
. | TRBJ2-1 | TRBD2 | 16 | TRBV7-3 | CASSTGLAGGASEQFF | TGTGCCAGCAGCACGGGACTAGCGGGGGGGGCCAGCGAGCAGTTCTTC
few | TRBJ2-5 | . | 14 | TRBV11-3 | CASSLTRDQETQYF | TGTGCCAGCAGCCTGACCCGGGACCAAGAGACCCAGTACTTC
. | TRBJ2-7 | . | 15 | TRBV19 | CASSMNGAGLYEQYF | TGTGCCAGTAGTATGAATGGTGCAGGTCTCTACGAGCAGTACTTC
. | TRBJ1-1 | . | 18 | TRBV5-3 | CARSRWRGGGEGGTEAFF | TGTGCCAGAAGCCGATGGCGAGGGGGGGGCGAGGGGGGTACTGAAGCTTTCTTT
. | TRBJ2-5 | . | 16 | TRBV10-3 | CAISESNLGYQETQYF | TGTGCCATCAGTGAGTCGAATTTAGGGTACCAAGAGACCCAGTACTTC
few | TRBJ2-7 | TRBD1 | 13 | TRBV30 | CAWSVGTGSEQYF | TGTGCCTGGAGTGTCGGGACAGGGTCCGAGCAGTACTTC
few | TRBJ1-6 | TRBD1 | 15 | TRBV6-1 | CASSEWGQGNSPLHF | TGTGCCAGCAGTGAATGGGGACAGGGGAATTCACCCCTCCACTTT
. | TRBJ2-7 | TRBD2 | 15 | TRBV4-2 | CASSRVAGGLDEQYF | TGTGCCAGCAGCCGAGTAGCGGGGGGGCTGGACGAGCAGTACTTC
. | TRBJ2-5 | . | 14 | TRBV3-1/TRBV3-2 | CASSRNGGEETQYF | TGTGCCAGCAGCCGGAATGGGGGAGAAGAGACCCAGTACTTC
few | TRBJ2-3 | . | 11 | TRBV7-6 | CASSLADTQYF | TGTGCCAGCAGCTTAGCGGATACGCAGTATTTT
once | TRBJ2-2 | . | 14 | TRBV7-2 | CASSARMGTGELFF | TGTGCCAGCAGCGCACGGATGGGAACCGGGGAGCTGTTTTTT
. | TRBJ1-3 | . | 15 | TRBV5-1 | CASSLAAGTGNTIYF | TGCGCCAGCAGCTTGGCGGCAGGGACTGGAAACACCATATATTTT
. | TRBJ1-6 | . | 15 | TRBV7-9 | CASSSTELTDSPLHF | TGTGCCAGCAGCTCAACAGAGTTAACAGACTCACCCCTCCACTTT
. | TRBJ1-3 | . | 14 | TRBV28 | CASSFDRSGNTIYF | TGTGCCAGCAGTTTTGACAGATCTGGAAACACCATATATTTT
. | TRBJ2-7 | TRBD2 | 17 | TRBV4-1 | CASSQSPTSGTRYEQYF | TGCGCCAGCAGCCAGTCCCCGACTAGCGGGACGCGCTACGAGCAGTACTTC
. | TRBJ2-7 | TRBD2 | 15 | TRBV5-4 | CASSLSGGGTYEQYF | TGTGCCAGCAGCTTGTCGGGAGGGGGGACCTACGAGCAGTACTTC
. | TRBJ1-3 | . | 14 | TRBV5-1 | CASSFTGHGNTIYF | TGCGCCAGCAGCTTTACAGGCCATGGAAACACCATATATTTT
. | TRBJ1-4 | TRBD1 | 18 | TRBV7-9 | CASSRNRGLGVNFEKLFF | TGTGCCAGCAGTCGTAACAGGGGATTGGGTGTGAATTTCGAAAAACTGTTTTTT
. | TRBJ1-5 | . | 15 | TRBV6-5 | CASSYNGGNNQPQHF | TGTGCCAGCAGTTACAATGGGGGAAACAATCAGCCCCAGCATTTT
. | TRBJ2-2 | TRBD2 | 18 | TRBV4-3 | CASSRDLLAGGAAGELFF | TGCGCCAGCAGCCGAGACTTACTAGCGGGAGGAGCGGCCGGGGAGCTGTTTTTT
. | TRBJ1-5 | TRBD1 | 13 | TRBV12-3/TRBV12-4 | CASSRDRALPQHF | TGTGCCAGCAGCCGCGACAGGGCCCTACCCCAGCATTTT
few | TRBJ2-7 | TRBD1 | 14 | TRBV5-4 | CASRRLGQGYEQYF | TGTGCCAGCAGACGCCTGGGACAGGGCTACGAGCAGTACTTC
few | TRBJ1-2 | TRBD1 | 18 | TRBV4-1 | CASSQTLKKDRGNYGYTF | TGCGCCAGCAGCCAGACCCTAAAAAAAGACAGGGGAAACTATGGCTACACCTTC
. | TRBJ2-5 | . | 16 | TRBV25-1 | CASSERRVDGTETQYF | TGTGCCAGCAGTGAAAGAAGGGTAGATGGTACGGAGACCCAGTACTTC
. | TRBJ1-6 | . | 13 | TRBV6-5 | CASSYSSGPPLHF | TGTGCCAGCAGTTACTCATCGGGTCCACCCCTCCACTTT
. | TRBJ2-1 | TRBD2 | 16 | TRBV5-8 | CASRTSAANSYNEQFF | TGTGCCAGCAGGACTAGCGCAGCCAACTCCTACAATGAGCAGTTCTTC
few | TRBJ2-5 | . | 11 | TRBV18 | CASSPEVTQYF | TGTGCCAGCTCACCCGAGGTGACCCAGTACTTC
. | TRBJ1-6 | . | 16 | TRBV7-8 | CASSSVYGDMASPLHF | TGTGCCAGCAGCTCAGTATATGGGGACATGGCATCACCCCTCCACTTT
. | TRBJ1-2 | . | 15 | TRBV7-8 | CASSLAPGRDHGYTF | TGTGCCAGCAGCTTAGCCCCCGGCAGGGACCATGGCTACACCTTC
. | TRBJ2-5 | . | 13 | TRBV21-1 | CASSKKGWETQYF | TGTGCCAGCAGCAAAAAGGGCTGGGAGACCCAGTACTTC
. | TRBJ1-2 | . | 13 | TRBV5-6 | CASSRGPMGGYTF | TGTGCCAGCAGCCGAGGACCCATGGGGGGCTACACCTTC